This T cell receptor beta chain was retrieved from a study of shared clonotypes between healthy human individuals. This CDR3 comprises 14 residues. Germline assignment: CDR1 SGHTA and CDR2 FQGNSA. V lost 5 bases, J lost 2 bases, and 4 bases stayed unmatched. This clone was seen a few times. Here immunoSEQ multiplex PCR was the method, and the copy in TCRdb shows in-frame clones only, minus some. This table has about a million clones, about 72% appearing once. What was sequenced was memory CD4+ T cells from PBMCs. As for subset: CD45RA-negative fraction. This sequence originates from a man in his late teens or twenties in good health. Some clones in this sample may be carry-over from other donors' samples. The gene calls are TRBV7-2 and TRBJ1-2; TRBD1 aligns across 8 bases. The CDR3, as DNA: TGTGCCAGCAGCCCGCGGACAGGGAACTATGGCTACACCTTC. Translated: CASSPRTGNYGYTF.